This TCR beta chain is from a study of OX40 agonist ivuxolimab in advanced cancers. Profiled with immunoSEQ multiplex PCR; TCRdb holds only in-frame clones, not every one. The table has more than 65,000 clones, around 80% seen once. This clone was counted a few times. V lost 6 bases, J lost 3 bases, and 7 bases stayed unmatched. From germline, CDR1 is MNHNS and CDR2 SASEGT. The CDR3 totals 15 residues. V usage is TRBV6-1 and J usage is TRBJ1-3, with 8 bases fitting TRBD1. The sequence derives from an adult with an advanced solid tumor such as melanoma, head and neck, liver or kidney cancer. This sample comprised CD4+ or CD8+ T cells sorted from blood, obtained in a trial of the OX40 agonist ivuxolimab. DNA for the CDR3: TGTGCCAGCAGACCACGACAGGGGTTTGGAAACACCATATATTTT. It yields the protein CASRPRQGFGNTIYF.